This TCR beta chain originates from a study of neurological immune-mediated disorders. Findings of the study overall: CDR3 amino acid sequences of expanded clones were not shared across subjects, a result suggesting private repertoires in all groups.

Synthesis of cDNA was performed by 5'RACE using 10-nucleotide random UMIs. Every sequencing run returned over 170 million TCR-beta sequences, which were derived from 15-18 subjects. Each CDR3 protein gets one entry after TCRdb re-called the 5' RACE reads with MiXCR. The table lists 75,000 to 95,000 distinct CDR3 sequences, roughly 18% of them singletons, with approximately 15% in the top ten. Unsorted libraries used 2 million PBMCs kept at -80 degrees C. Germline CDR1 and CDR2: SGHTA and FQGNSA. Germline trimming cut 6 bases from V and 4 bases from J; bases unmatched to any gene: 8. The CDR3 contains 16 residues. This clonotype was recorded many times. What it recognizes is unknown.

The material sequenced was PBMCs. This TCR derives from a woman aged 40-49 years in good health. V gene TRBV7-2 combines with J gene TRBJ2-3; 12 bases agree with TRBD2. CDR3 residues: CASRPASGGAADTQYF. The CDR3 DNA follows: TGTGCCAGCAGGCCCGCTAGCGGGGGGGCTGCAGATACGCAGTATTTT. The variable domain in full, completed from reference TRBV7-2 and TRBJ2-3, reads GAGVSQSPSNKVTEKGKDVELRCDPISGHTALYWYRQSLGQGLEFLIYFQGNSAPDKSGLPSDRFSAERTGGSVSTLTIQRTQQEDSAVYLCASRPASGGAADTQYFGPGTRLTVL.